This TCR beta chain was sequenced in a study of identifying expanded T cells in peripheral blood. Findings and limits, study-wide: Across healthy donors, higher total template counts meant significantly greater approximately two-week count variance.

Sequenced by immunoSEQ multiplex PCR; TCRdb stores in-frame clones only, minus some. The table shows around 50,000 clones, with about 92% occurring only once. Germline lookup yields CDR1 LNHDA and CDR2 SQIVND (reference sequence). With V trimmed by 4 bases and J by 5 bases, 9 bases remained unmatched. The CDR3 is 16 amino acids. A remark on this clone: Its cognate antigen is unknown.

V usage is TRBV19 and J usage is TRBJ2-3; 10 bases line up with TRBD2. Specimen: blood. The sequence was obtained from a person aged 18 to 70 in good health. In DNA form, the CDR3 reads TGTGCCAGTAGTACCATAGCGGGAGGAGCAGGAGATACGCAGTATTTT. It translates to CASSTIAGGAGDTQYF.